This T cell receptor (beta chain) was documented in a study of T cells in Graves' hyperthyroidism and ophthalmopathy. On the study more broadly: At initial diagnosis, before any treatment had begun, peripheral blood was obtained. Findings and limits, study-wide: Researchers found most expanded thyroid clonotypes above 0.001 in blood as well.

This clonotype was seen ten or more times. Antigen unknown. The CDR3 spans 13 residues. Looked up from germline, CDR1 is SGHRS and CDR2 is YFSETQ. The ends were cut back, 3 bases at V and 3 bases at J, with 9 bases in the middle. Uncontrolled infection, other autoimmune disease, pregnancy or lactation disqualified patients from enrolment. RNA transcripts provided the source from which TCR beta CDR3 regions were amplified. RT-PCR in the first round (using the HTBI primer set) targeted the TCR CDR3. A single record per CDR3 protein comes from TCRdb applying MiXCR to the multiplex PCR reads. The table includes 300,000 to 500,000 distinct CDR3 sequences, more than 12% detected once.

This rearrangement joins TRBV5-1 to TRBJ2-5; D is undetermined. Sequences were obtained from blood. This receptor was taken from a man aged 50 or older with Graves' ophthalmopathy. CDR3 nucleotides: TGCGCCAGCAGCTCCTCACAGAAAGAGACCCAGTACTTC. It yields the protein CASSSSQKETQYF.